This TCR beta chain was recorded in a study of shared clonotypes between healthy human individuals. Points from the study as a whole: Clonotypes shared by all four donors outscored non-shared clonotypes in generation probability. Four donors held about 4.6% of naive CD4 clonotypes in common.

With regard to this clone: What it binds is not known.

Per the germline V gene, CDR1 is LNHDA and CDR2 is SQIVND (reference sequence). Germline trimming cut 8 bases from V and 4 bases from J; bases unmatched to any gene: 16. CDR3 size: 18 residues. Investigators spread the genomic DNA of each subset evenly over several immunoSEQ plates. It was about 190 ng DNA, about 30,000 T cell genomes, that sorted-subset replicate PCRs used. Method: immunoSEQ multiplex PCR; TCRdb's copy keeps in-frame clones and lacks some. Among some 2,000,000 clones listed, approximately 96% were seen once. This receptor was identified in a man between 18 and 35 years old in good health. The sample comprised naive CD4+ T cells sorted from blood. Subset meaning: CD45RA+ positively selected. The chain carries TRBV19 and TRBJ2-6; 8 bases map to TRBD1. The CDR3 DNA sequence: TGTGCCAGTTCGTTTGGGACAGGCGAACCCAAGGGGGCCAACGTCCTGACTTTC. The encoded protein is CASSFGTGEPKGANVLTF.